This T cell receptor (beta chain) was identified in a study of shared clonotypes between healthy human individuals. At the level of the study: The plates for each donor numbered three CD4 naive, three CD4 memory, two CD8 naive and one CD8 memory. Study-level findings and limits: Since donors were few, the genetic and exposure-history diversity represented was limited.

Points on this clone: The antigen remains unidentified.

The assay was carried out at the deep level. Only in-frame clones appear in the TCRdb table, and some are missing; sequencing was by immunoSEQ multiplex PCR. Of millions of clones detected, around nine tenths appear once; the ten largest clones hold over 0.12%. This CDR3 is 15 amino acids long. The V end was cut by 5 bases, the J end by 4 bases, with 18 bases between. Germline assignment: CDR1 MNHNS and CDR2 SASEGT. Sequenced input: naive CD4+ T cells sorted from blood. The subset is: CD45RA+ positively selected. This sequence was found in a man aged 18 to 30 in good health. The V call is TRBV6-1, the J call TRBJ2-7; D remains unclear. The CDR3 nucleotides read TGTGCCAGCAGTCACGGAGATATCAGGCAATACGAGCAGTACTTC. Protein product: CASSHGDIRQYEQYF.